This TCR beta chain is drawn from a study of shared clonotypes between healthy human individuals (TCRdb year 2020). In the study overall: A few men and two women, aged 18 to 49 years, made up the cohort. Per donor, three plates each were used for CD4 naive and CD4 memory, two for CD8 naive, and one for CD8 memory. Blood TCR repertoires of several healthy adults were deeply sequenced to estimate repertoire size and the extent of clonotype sharing between individuals. To increase sequencing depth and limit assay-specific biases, TCR repertoire library preparation and sequencing were carried out by different laboratories using diverse techniques. Per donor, leukapheresis produced somewhere between about 0.9 and 10 billion PBMCs. What the authors observed across the whole study: Incomplete sequencing was indicated by rarefaction of sorted-subset datasets, despite the large sequencing depth. Larger estimated clonotype richness was generally found for naive subsets than for memory subsets. Approximately 5% of naive CD4, around 3.5% of naive CD8, roughly 2.5% of memory CD4, and around 0.4% of memory CD8 clonotypes were shared across several donors. Sampling was restricted to blood, and TCR repertoires in tissue are likely to differ from TCR repertoires in blood. The genetic and exposure-history diversity represented was limited by the small number of donors. Pairwise subsampling led to the expectation that sequencing depth would affect the degree of clonotype sharing among donors. Clonotypes shared by all four sorted-subset donors showed higher generation probabilities than non-shared clonotypes.

The CDR1 and CDR2 encoded by the germline V gene are SGHRS and YFSETQ. V was cut back by 3 bases and J by 3 bases, leaving a gap of 6 bases between them. Including the terminal cysteine and phenylalanine, the CDR3 comprises 12 residues. Here the CDR3 DNA is all that survives: 36 bases in frame from base 1. Using the deep immunoSEQ assay, TCR CDR3 regions were amplified from genomic DNA by multiplex PCR. Genomic DNA extracted from each cell subset was distributed evenly over all wells of several immunoSEQ 96-well plates, and each plate served as one replicate. For sorted subsets, around 200 ng genomic DNA, equal to some 30,000 T cell genomes, was loaded into each replicate PCR. Purified libraries were quantified with a Qubit 3.0 fluorometer, sized on a Bioanalyzer 2100, and re-quantified with the KAPA Library Quantification kit. Each immunoSEQ 96-well plate was sequenced on its own single-read 150-cycle Illumina NextSeq 550 flow cell. Turning to the authors' computational methods: Because the immunoSEQ output held only junctional sequences and lacked quality scores, the filtering could not match the filtering applied to full-length reads. Sequences were annotated with PyIR, a Python wrapper for IgBLAST v1.9, using IMGT germline references to assign V/J genes and CDR3. Reads were removed for weak V/J assignments (E-value above 1e-6), missing CDR3, stop codons, out-of-frame junctions, or ambiguous translated residues. V3J clonotypes were defined as sequences sharing the same inferred V gene, J gene, and CDR3 amino acid sequence. The percentage overlap between two repertoires was calculated by dividing the number of shared unique clonotypes by the size of the smaller repertoire. RTK rarefaction, the Chao1 estimator, and Recon v2.1 estimates of unobserved clonotypes were used to assess repertoire richness. OLGA was used to compute generation probabilities for all TCRbeta clonotypes that the gDNA method yielded from several donors. TCRdb mirrors the immuneACCESS table, restricted to in-frame sequences. Some clones are absent from its copies; in checked studies, under half trace to an unresolved V gene, and the reason for the others is unknown. V, J and clone size were drawn from that table, and D and trimming were deduced from the DNA. Present in this sample are hundreds of thousands of clones, roughly 84% of which were seen just once. Clones ranked in the top ten supply roughly 16% of the sample.

With respect to this clone: The specificity of this receptor is unknown. The sample holds no much larger clone one base away, and base qualities are not on file.

Donors were healthy HIV-negative adults with no recently reported acute infections or vaccinations. Only Caucasian adults living in Nashville, Tennessee, USA were represented among the donors. CD8 memory samples combined magnetically selected CD45RO+ cells with CCR7-negative CD45RA+ effector memory (TemRA) cells. Blood was collected by leukapheresis, and PBMCs were isolated by Ficoll-Histopaque density gradient centrifugation and then cryopreserved in liquid nitrogen vapor phase. Analytical flow cytometry was used to check the purity and quantity of every magnetically sorted T cell population. Genomic DNA was isolated from each sorted fraction and quantified by UV absorbance on a Nanodrop 2000c.

Recombination connected TRBV5-1 to TRBJ1-1, with the D gene not confidently named. Source material: memory CD8+ T cells sorted from blood. The cell subset or site label of this sample denotes: CD45RO+ cells pooled with CCR7-negative TemRA cells. This TCR came from a man aged 18 to 35 in good health. The CDR3 protein sequence reads: CASSSPDTEAFF. Read as DNA, the sequence is TGCGCCAGCAGCTCCCCTGACACTGAAGCTTTCTTT.